Given below is one TCR beta chain in context. The antigen is undetermined. This entry belongs to a study of OX40 agonist ivuxolimab in advanced cancers. As for the study in general: Three dose-escalation patients had partial responses: one with hepatocellular carcinoma and two with cutaneous melanoma.

Germline V gene sequence: CDR1 KGHSH, CDR2 LQKENI. V lost 5 bases, J lost 3 bases, and 14 bases lay in between. This CDR3 has 14 residues. Notes on the study in general: At 0.1 to 3.0 mg/kg and by week 6, CD4+ and CD8+ T cells in the blood had expanded clonally.

The data were produced by immunoSEQ multiplex PCR, yet TCRdb's version contains in-frame clones alone and is incomplete. Seen here are 80,000 or so clones, 75% to 90% observed once, and the top ten hold around 2.1%. This specimen consisted of CD4+ or CD8+ T cells sorted from blood, obtained in a trial of the OX40 agonist ivuxolimab. The TCR comes from an adult with an advanced solid tumor such as melanoma, head and neck, liver or kidney cancer. The chain employs TRBV18 and TRBJ2-7; D is perhaps TRBD1 (6 bases). The CDR3 DNA sequence: TGTGCCAGCTCAAGGACAGAGGGAAACTACGAGCAGTACTTC. Translating gives CASSRTEGNYEQYF.